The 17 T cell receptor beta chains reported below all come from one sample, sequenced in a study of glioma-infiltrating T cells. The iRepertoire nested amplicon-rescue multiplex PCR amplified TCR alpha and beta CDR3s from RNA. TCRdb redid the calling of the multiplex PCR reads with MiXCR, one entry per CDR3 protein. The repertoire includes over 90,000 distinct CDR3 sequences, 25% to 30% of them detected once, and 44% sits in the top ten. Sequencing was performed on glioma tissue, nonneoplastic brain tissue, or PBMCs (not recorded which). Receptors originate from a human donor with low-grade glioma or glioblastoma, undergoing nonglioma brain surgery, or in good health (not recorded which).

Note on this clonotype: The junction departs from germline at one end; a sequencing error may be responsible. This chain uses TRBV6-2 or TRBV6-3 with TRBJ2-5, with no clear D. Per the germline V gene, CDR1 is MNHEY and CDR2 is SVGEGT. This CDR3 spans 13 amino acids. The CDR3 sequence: CASSYSESVTKCF. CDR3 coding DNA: TGTGCCAGCAGTTACTCTGAGTCGGTGACCAAGTGCTTC.

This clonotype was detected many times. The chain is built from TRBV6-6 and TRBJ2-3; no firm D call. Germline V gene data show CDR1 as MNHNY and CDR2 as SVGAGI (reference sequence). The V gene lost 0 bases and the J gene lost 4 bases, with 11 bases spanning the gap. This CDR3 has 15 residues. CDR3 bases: TGTGCCAGCAGTTACTCGATAGGCAGATCAGATACGCAGTATTTT. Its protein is CASSYSIGRSDTQYF.

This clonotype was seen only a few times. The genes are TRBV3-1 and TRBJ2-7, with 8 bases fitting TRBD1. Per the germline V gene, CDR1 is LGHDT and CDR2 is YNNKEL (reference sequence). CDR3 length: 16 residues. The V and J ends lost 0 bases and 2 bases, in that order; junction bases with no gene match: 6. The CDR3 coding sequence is TGTGCCAGCAGCCAAGAAGGGCGGACAGGGCCCTACGAGCAGTACTTC. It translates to CASSQEGRTGPYEQYF.

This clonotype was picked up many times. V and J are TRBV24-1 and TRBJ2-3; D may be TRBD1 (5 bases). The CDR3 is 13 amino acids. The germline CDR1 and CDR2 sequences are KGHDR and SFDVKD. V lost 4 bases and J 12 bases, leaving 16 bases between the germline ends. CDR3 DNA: TGTGCCACCAGTGAAACAATCGGCTGGGGCCAGTATTTT. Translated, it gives CATSETIGWGQYF.

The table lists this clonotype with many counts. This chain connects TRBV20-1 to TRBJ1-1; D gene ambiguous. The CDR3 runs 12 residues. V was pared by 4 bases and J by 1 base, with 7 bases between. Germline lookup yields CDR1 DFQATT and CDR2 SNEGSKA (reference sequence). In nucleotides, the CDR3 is TGCAGTGCTAAGGCCGGGAACACTGAAGCTTTCTTT. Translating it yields CSAKAGNTEAFF.

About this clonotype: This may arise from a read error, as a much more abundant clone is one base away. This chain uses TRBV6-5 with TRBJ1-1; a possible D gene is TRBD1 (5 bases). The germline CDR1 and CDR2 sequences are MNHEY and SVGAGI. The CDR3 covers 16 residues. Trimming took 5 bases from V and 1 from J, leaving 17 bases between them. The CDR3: CASSKGIGAKNTEAFF. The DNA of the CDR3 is TGTGCCAGCAGTAAGGGGATTGGAGCGAAGAACACTGAAGCTTTCTTT.

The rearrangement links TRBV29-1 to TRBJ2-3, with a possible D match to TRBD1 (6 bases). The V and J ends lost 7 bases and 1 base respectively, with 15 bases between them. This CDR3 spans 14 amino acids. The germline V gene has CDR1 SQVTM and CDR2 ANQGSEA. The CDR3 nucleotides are TGCAGCGCAAGACAGGAATCCGGCACAGATACGCAGTATTTT. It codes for CSARQESGTDTQYF.

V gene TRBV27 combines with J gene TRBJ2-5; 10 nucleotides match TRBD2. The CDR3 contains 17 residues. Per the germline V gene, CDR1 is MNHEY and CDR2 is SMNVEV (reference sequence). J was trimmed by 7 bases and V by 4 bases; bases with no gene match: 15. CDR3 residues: CASSSRGGLARWGTQYF. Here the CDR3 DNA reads TGTGCCAGCAGTTCGCGGGGGGGACTAGCGAGGTGGGGGACCCAGTACTTC.

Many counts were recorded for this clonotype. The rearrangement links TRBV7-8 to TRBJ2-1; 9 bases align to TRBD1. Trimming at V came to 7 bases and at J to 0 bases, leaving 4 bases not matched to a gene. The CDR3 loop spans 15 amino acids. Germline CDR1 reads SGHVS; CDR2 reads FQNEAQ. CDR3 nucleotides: TGTGCCAGCACCGGACAGGGGAGCTCCTACAATGAGCAGTTCTTC. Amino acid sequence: CASTGQGSSYNEQFF.

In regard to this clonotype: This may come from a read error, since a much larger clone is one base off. CDR3 sequence reads: CASSPGVRGGPADTQYF. The CDR3, as DNA: TGTGCCAGCAGTCCGGGGGTTCGGGGGGGCCCGGCAGATACGCAGTATTTT. The gene calls are TRBV27 and TRBJ2-3, with TRBD2 matching over 8 bases. J lost 4 bases, V lost 5 bases, and 14 bases had no gene match. CDR1 is MNHEY and CDR2 is SMNVEV in the germline V gene (reference sequence). The CDR3 covers 17 residues.

The DNA of the CDR3 is TGTGCCAGCAGCGCGACTAGCAGCGAGCAGTACTTC. Its translation is CASSATSSEQYF. The J gene is TRBJ2-7, the V gene TRBV9, with 7 bases aligning to TRBD2. The CDR3 consists of 12 residues. The trim removed 3 bases at V and 6 bases at J, leaving 3 bases unmatched. Germline V CDR1 and CDR2: SGDLS, YYNGEE.

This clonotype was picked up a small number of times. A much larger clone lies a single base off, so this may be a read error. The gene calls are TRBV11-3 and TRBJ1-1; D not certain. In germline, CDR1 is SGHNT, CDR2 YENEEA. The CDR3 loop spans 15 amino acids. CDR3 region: CACSLDNSPSIEAFF. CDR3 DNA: TGTGCCTGCAGCTTAGATAATTCCCCCTCGATCGAAGCTTTCTTT.

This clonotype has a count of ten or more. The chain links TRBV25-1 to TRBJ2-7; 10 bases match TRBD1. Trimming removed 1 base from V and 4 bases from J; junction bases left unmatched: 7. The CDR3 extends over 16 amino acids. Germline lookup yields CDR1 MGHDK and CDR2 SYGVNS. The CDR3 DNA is TGTGCCAGCAGTGAATGGGGGGGACAGGGGAGATACGAGCAGTACTTC. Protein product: CASSEWGGQGRYEQYF.

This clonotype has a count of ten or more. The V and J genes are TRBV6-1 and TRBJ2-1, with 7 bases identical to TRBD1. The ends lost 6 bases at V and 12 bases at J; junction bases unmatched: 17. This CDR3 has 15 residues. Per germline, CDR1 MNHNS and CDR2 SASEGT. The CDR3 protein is CASSDTQGSLGRQFF. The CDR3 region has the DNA TGTGCCAGCAGCGATACACAGGGGTCCCTGGGAAGGCAGTTCTTC.

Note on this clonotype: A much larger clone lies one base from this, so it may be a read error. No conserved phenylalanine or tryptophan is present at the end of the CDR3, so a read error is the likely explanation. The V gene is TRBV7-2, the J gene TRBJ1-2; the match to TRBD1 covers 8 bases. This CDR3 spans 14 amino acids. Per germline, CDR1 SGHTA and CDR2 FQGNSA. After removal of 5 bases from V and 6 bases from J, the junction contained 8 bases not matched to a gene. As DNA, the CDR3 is TGTGCCAGCAGCACCGGACAGGGCGAAAATGGCTACACCTCC. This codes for CASSTGQGENGYTS.

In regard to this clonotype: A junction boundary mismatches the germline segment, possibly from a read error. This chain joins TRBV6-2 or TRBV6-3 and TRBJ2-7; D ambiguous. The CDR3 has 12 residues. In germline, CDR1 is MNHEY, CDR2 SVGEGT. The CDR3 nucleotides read TGCCCCAGCAGTTACCGTCAGGCCGAGCAGTACTTC. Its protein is CPSSYRQAEQYF.

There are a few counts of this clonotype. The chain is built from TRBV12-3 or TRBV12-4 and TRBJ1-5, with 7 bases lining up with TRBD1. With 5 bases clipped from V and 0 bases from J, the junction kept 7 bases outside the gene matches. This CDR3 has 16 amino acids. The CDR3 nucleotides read TGTGCCAGCAGTACCGGGACAGTGGATAGCAATCAGCCCCAGCATTTT. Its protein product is CASSTGTVDSNQPQHF.